A single sample is the source of the 27 T cell receptor beta chains below, sequenced in a study of neoadjuvant anti-PD-1 for oral cavity cancer. Some clones are missing from TCRdb's copy, which holds only in-frame ones; the method was immunoSEQ multiplex PCR. The sample yields 15,000 or so clones, 50% to 80% seen once. Sequenced material: PBMCs, taken before nivolumab (anti-PD-1) treatment. These receptors were obtained from a person between 40 and 80 years old with oral cavity squamous cell carcinoma.

The chain links TRBV2 to TRBJ2-5; 8 bases match TRBD2. The CDR3 is 12 residues long. V shed 6 bases and J 3 bases; nucleotides not matched to a gene: 0. Germline V gene lookup returns CDR1 SNHLY and CDR2 FYNNEI. CDR3 in amino acids: CASRGLEETQYF. The CDR3 DNA sequence: TGTGCCAGCAGGGGACTAGAAGAGACCCAGTACTTC.

This clone was seen only a few times. This chain links TRBV11-3 with TRBJ1-5; D is ambiguous. Germline loops: CDR1 SGHNT, CDR2 YENEEA. V was pared by 3 bases and J by 4 bases, with 4 bases between. This CDR3 spans 12 amino acids. The CDR3 DNA reads TGTGCCAGCAGCTTCCATAATCAGCCCCAGCATTTT. Translated: CASSFHNQPQHF. The full variable domain, its missing parts supplied by reference TRBV11-3 and TRBJ1-5, is EAGVVQSPRYKIIEKKQPVAFWCNPISGHNTLYWYLQNLGQGPELLIRYENEEAVDDSQLPKDRFSAERLKGVDSTLKIQPAELGDSAVYLCASSFHNQPQHFGDGTRLSIL.

This clone was counted only a few times. V and J are TRBV6-6 and TRBJ2-1; D possibly corresponds to TRBD1 (5 bases). The germline V gene encodes CDR1 MNHNY and CDR2 SVGAGI (reference sequence). Trimming took 7 bases from V and 7 from J, leaving 8 bases between them. The CDR3 length is 11 residues. In DNA, the CDR3 is TGTGCCAGCACCTCAGGGAATGAGCAGTTCTTC. Its protein is CASTSGNEQFF.

A few counts support this clone. The rearrangement links TRBV6-5 to TRBJ1-4; D remains unclear. V lost 6 bases and J lost 0, with 8 bases in between. This CDR3 is 14 amino acids long. Germline CDR1 MNHEY, CDR2 SVGAGI. In DNA form, the CDR3 reads TGTGCCAGCAGCCCACTTGCAACTAATGAAAAACTGTTTTTT. This translates into CASSPLATNEKLFF.

The chain carries TRBV11-3 and TRBJ1-6; no definite D call. V was clipped by 0 bases and J by 6 bases, with 9 bases between them. The CDR3 length is 15 residues. Per germline, CDR1 SGHNT and CDR2 YENEEA. This CDR3 is CASSLDGTVNSPLHF. CDR3 DNA: TGTGCCAGCAGCTTAGATGGAACAGTTAATTCACCCCTCCACTTT.

The chain uses TRBV19 and TRBJ2-1; D gene unclear. V dropped 6 bases and J dropped 0 bases, with 12 bases sitting between them. Per germline, CDR1 LNHDA and CDR2 SQIVND (reference sequence). The CDR3 is made up of 15 amino acids. This chain's CDR3 is CASRVDRSSYNEQFF. The CDR3 DNA reads as TGTGCCAGTAGGGTGGACCGGAGCTCCTACAATGAGCAGTTCTTC.

A word on this clone: The sample contains more than one DNA sequence encoding this CDR3. The CDR3 nucleotides read TGTGCCTGGAAGGGGGTCGGGACAGGGACGAACTATGGCTACACCTTC. Residues: CAWKGVGTGTNYGYTF. The chain carries TRBV30 and TRBJ1-2; 9 bases match TRBD1. CDR3 size: 16 residues. Germline values: CDR1 GTSNPN, CDR2 SVGIG (reference sequence). Unmatched junction bases numbered 11, after V lost 4 bases and J lost 2 bases.

The rearrangement joins TRBV5-1 to TRBJ2-1; 13 bases align to TRBD2. After removal of 2 bases from V and 9 bases from J, the junction contained 8 bases not matched to a gene. The CDR3 is 16 amino acids. Germline CDR1 reads SGHRS; CDR2 reads YFSETQ. This chain's CDR3 is CASSFTSGGAQGEQFF. The CDR3 DNA reads as TGCGCCAGCAGCTTCACTAGCGGGGGGGCTCAAGGTGAGCAGTTCTTC.

This clone has a handful of counts. This chain joins TRBV15 and TRBJ2-4, with no clear D. Germline CDR1 LNHNV, CDR2 YYDKDF (reference sequence). The CDR3 extends over 19 amino acids. V was cut by 2 bases and J by 0 bases, with 20 bases left in between. The CDR3 coding sequence is TGTGCCACCAGCAGATCCGACCCTCCAACCTATATAGCCAAAAACATTCAGTACTTC. Translation gives CATSRSDPPTYIAKNIQYF.

This clone was observed a few times. V usage is TRBV21-1 and J usage is TRBJ2-7; TRBD2, the table's D call, lacks a check against the DNA. TRBV21-1 is an annotated pseudogene. There are 15 residues in the CDR3. Here the CDR3 DNA reads TGTGCCAGCAGCAAAGGAGGCGGGCCCCCATCGGAGCAGTACTTC. Residues: CASSKGGGPPSEQYF.

The J gene is TRBJ1-5, the V gene TRBV19; a weak D match, TRBD1 (6 bases). V dropped 6 bases and J dropped 3 bases, with 15 bases sitting between them. The CDR3 contains 15 residues. In germline, CDR1 is LNHDA, CDR2 SQIVND (reference sequence). CDR3 amino acids: CASRLQGFINQPQHF. As DNA, the CDR3 is TGTGCCAGTAGATTACAGGGCTTCATCAATCAGCCCCAGCATTTT.

V gene TRBV2 combines with J gene TRBJ2-1, with 8 bases matching TRBD1. Germline CDR1 reads SNHLY; CDR2 reads FYNNEI. V lost 6 bases to trimming and J lost 5 bases; unmatched junction nucleotides: 9. This CDR3 spans 15 amino acids. DNA for the CDR3: TGTGCCAGCAGACCCGGGACAGGTGCGAACAATGAGCAGTTCTTC. It codes for CASRPGTGANNEQFF.

The chain links TRBV9 to TRBJ2-7; D call uncertain. This CDR3 spans 16 amino acids. CDR1 and CDR2 from the germline V gene are SGDLS and YYNGEE. Trimming pared 3 bases from V and 0 bases from J, leaving 16 bases between. The CDR3 DNA is TGTGCCAGCAGCGCCTTCCGGCTGCAGAGCTCCTACGAGCAGTACTTC. Translation: CASSAFRLQSSYEQYF.

The rearrangement joins TRBV5-1 to TRBJ1-1, with D possibly being TRBD1 (5 bases). Per the germline V gene, CDR1 is SGHRS and CDR2 is YFSETQ. The CDR3 loop spans 16 amino acids. With 3 bases removed from V and 2 bases from J, the gap between germline ends came to 17 bases. The CDR3 nucleotides read TGCGCCAGCAGCTCGGAGGGACGACCGGGTAACACTGAAGCTTTCTTT. Residues: CASSSEGRPGNTEAFF.

This clone was counted a few times. The V and J genes are TRBV20-1 and TRBJ1-1; D gene ambiguous. Germline CDR1 and CDR2: DFQATT and SNEGSKA (reference sequence). The CDR3 extends over 11 amino acids. Trimming shortened V by 5 bases and J by 6 bases, and 10 bases separated the two germline ends. The DNA of the CDR3 is TGCAGTGCTTTTCGGCTGCCTGAAGCTTTCTTT. Amino acid sequence: CSAFRLPEAFF.

This chain joins TRBV6-1 and TRBJ1-5, with TRBD1 identical over 8 bases. J gave up 3 bases and V 5 bases, and 6 bases lay outside the gene matches. CDR1 is MNHNS, CDR2 SASEGT, per germline. CDR3 size: 15 residues. CDR3 region: CASSSRQGNNQPQHF. CDR3 DNA: TGTGCCAGCAGTTCCCGACAGGGGAACAATCAGCCCCAGCATTTT.

This rearrangement joins TRBV28 to TRBJ1-2, with 7 bases lining up with TRBD1. Per the germline V gene, CDR1 is MDHEN and CDR2 is SYDVKM. The CDR3 totals 14 residues. Germline trimming cut 6 bases from V and 5 bases from J; bases unmatched to any gene: 9. CDR3 amino acids: CASSLTGARYGYTF. DNA for the CDR3: TGTGCCAGCAGCCTTACAGGGGCGCGGTATGGCTACACCTTC.

The chain uses TRBV7-9 and TRBJ2-5; no firm D call. The CDR3 has 15 amino acids. Germline values: CDR1 SEHNR, CDR2 FQNEAQ (reference sequence). Trimming stripped 0 bases from V and 0 bases from J, with 8 bases between. The CDR3 DNA is TGTGCCAGCAGCTTAGCGCTCCCGTACCAAGAGACCCAGTACTTC. Translation gives CASSLALPYQETQYF.

The J gene is TRBJ2-5, the V gene TRBV7-7; 7 nucleotides agree with TRBD2. CDR1 and CDR2 (germline): SSHAT, FNYEAQ (reference sequence). This CDR3 contains 14 residues. Trimming removed 4 bases from V and 5 bases from J; junction bases left unmatched: 7. In nucleotides, the CDR3 is TGTGCCAGCAGCTATACGGGGGGTTCGGAGACCCAGTACTTC. Protein sequence: CASSYTGGSETQYF.

The chain combines TRBV7-9 with TRBJ1-1, with a weak D call TRBD1 (6 bases). The CDR3 spans 15 residues. Germline lookup yields CDR1 SEHNR and CDR2 FQNEAQ (reference sequence). Trimming shortened V by 4 bases and J by 1 base, and 13 bases separated the two germline ends. CDR3 region: CASSSAQGANTEAFF. Here the CDR3 DNA reads TGTGCCAGCAGCTCCGCACAGGGAGCGAACACTGAAGCTTTCTTT.

This chain links TRBV29-1 with TRBJ2-1, with 7 bases matching TRBD2. After removal of 1 base from V and 0 bases from J, the junction contained 9 bases not matched to a gene. This CDR3 is 17 amino acids long. Germline V gene data show CDR1 as SQVTM and CDR2 as ANQGSEA. The CDR3 region has the DNA TGCAGCGTTGAAGGGGCTAGCGGCTTACGCTCCTACAATGAGCAGTTCTTC. It specifies CSVEGASGLRSYNEQFF.

V gene TRBV7-6 combines with J gene TRBJ1-2; 11 bases align to TRBD1. Per the germline V gene, CDR1 is SGHVS and CDR2 is FNYEAQ. This CDR3 is 15 amino acids long. V shed 6 bases, J shed 3 bases, and the junction held 6 bases outside the gene matches. The chain's CDR3 is CASRPGTGGDYGYTF. The CDR3 DNA reads as TGTGCCAGCAGACCCGGGACAGGGGGAGACTATGGCTACACCTTC.

The chain carries TRBV15 and TRBJ2-3; possibly TRBD2 for D (6 bases). From germline, CDR1 is LNHNV and CDR2 YYDKDF (reference sequence). The CDR3 loop spans 13 amino acids. Trimming took 6 bases from V and 1 from J, leaving 8 bases between them. This CDR3 is CATRGGGTDTQYF. In DNA, the CDR3 is TGTGCCACCAGGGGGGGTGGCACAGATACGCAGTATTTT. The variable domain in full, with the rest retrieved from reference TRBV15 and TRBJ2-3, is DAMVIQNPRYQVTQFGKPVTLSCSQTLNHNVMYWYQQKSSQAPKLLFHYYDKDFNNEADTPDNFQSRRPNTSFCFLDIRSPGLGDTAMYLCATRGGGTDTQYFGPGTRLTVL.

The V call is TRBV15, the J call TRBJ2-3; 11 nucleotides line up with TRBD2. With 1 base clipped from V and 8 bases from J, the junction kept 8 bases outside the gene matches. CDR3 size: 16 residues. Per the germline V gene, CDR1 is LNHNV and CDR2 is YYDKDF (reference sequence). The CDR3 DNA reads TGTGCCACCAGCAGAGGGATAGCGGGAGGGCCGGGTACGCAGTATTTT. Encoded protein: CATSRGIAGGPGTQYF.

The J gene is TRBJ1-1, the V gene TRBV30; 10 bases match TRBD1. This CDR3 is 13 amino acids long. Per germline, CDR1 GTSNPN and CDR2 SVGIG (reference sequence). Trimming at V came to 5 bases and at J to 1 base, leaving 1 base not matched to a gene. The CDR3 nucleotides are TGTGCCTGGGACAGGGGGCCGAACACTGAAGCTTTCTTT. Protein: CAWDRGPNTEAFF.

The rearrangement links TRBV7-8 to TRBJ2-4, with TRBD2 as a possible D gene (6 bases). The CDR3 length is 15 residues. In germline, CDR1 is SGHVS, CDR2 FQNEAQ. Trimming stripped 3 bases from V and 7 bases from J, with 16 bases between. The CDR3 is CASSLAGPGANIQYF. In DNA form, the CDR3 reads TGTGCCAGCAGCTTGGCGGGACCCGGGGCCAACATTCAGTACTTC.

V gene TRBV5-6 combines with J gene TRBJ1-2, with D perhaps TRBD1 (5 bases). Germline V lookup: CDR1 SGHDT, CDR2 YYEEEE. V dropped 3 bases and J dropped 8 bases, with 17 bases sitting between them. The CDR3 contains 14 residues. CDR3 sequence (DNA): TGTGCCAGCAGCTCATCTCCGGGGCCTGGCGGCTACACCTTC. Encoded protein: CASSSSPGPGGYTF. The whole variable domain, filled in from reference TRBV5-6 and TRBJ1-2, reads DAGVTQSPTHLIKTRGQQVTLRCSPKSGHDTVSWYQQALGQGPQFIFQYYEEEERQRGNFPDRFSGHQFPNYSSELNVNALLLGDSALYLCASSSSPGPGGYTFGSGTRLTVV.